This T cell receptor (beta chain) originates from a study of blood T cell repertoires in COVID-19. Across the study: Sites across the United States, Italy and Spain contributed samples from acute and convalescent COVID-19.

Produced via immunoSEQ multiplex PCR; TCRdb's table is partial and in-frame only. This sample has more than 300,000 clones, with about 87% found just once. Trimming cost V 0 bases and J 12 bases; bases outside gene matches: 2. CDR1 is DFQATT and CDR2 is SNEGSKA in the germline V gene (reference sequence). The CDR3 length is 11 residues. Material: peripheral blood. The clonotype was recovered from a woman in her 50s with COVID-19, enrolled during active disease. V is TRBV20-1 and J is TRBJ2-3, with 8 bases lining up with TRBD1. The CDR3 DNA reads TGCAGTGCTAGAGAGGACAGGGTTCAGTATTTT. It translates to CSAREDRVQYF.